This T cell receptor beta chain was sequenced for a study of CD8 T cells in Susac syndrome. V lost 5 bases and J lost 4; bases outside the gene matches: 13. The CDR3 runs to 17 residues. The V gene's germline CDR1 is SGHAT and CDR2 FQNNGV. Overall study results and limits: The number of individuals included in the study's TCR sequencing and HLA analysis was acknowledged as relatively small.

Notes on this clonotype: What it binds is unknown.

Random hexamers were used to reverse transcribe the RNA input (roughly 0.5 to 1 ug). Each CDR3 protein gets one entry after TCRdb re-called the immunoSEQ multiplex PCR reads with MiXCR. The sample comprises approximately 190,000 distinct CDR3 sequences, about 95% of which are singletons, and approximately 0.097% rests with the top ten. This chain connects TRBV11-2 to TRBJ2-1, with TRBD2 identical over 8 bases. The sequence was collected from a human donor with multiple sclerosis. Sequencing was done on a sample of CD4+ T cells from PBMCs. The DNA of the CDR3 is TGTGCCAGCAGCCCGCGGTACGCCGGGGGGGGATACAATGAGCAGTTCTTC. The encoded protein is CASSPRYAGGGYNEQFF.